The next 27 T cell receptor beta chains were all read from a single sample in a study of CD4 T cells in relation to SARS-CoV-2 and coronaviruses. Sequencing used immunoSEQ multiplex PCR; TCRdb keeps in-frame clones, though not all of them. The sample holds 9,500 to 12,000 clones, roughly 81% seen once. These receptors' targets are unknown. CD4+ T cells from unexposed donors were obtained before the COVID-19 pandemic (2011-2018). CD4+ T cells were isolated from the cells after less than 13 days of culture. Source material: CD4+ T cells from PBMCs, cultured in vitro. The receptors here all came from a human donor in good health.

There are a few counts of this clone. V is TRBV9 and J is TRBJ1-3, with TRBD1 identical over 9 bases. CDR3 length equals 15 residues. Germline V gives CDR1 SGDLS, CDR2 YYNGEE. The V and J ends lost 0 bases and 6 bases, in that order; junction bases with no gene match: 4. The CDR3 region is CASSVGGTGQNTIYF. The CDR3 nucleotides read TGTGCCAGCAGCGTAGGGGGGACAGGGCAAAACACCATATATTTT.

The J gene is TRBJ1-1, the V gene TRBV28; 10 nucleotides align to TRBD1. This CDR3 comprises 14 residues. V gave up 4 bases and J gave up 3 bases; unmatched junction bases: 2. Germline CDR1 MDHEN, CDR2 SYDVKM. CDR3 in amino acids: CASSSGQGYTEAFF. The CDR3 DNA is TGTGCCAGCAGTTCGGGACAGGGGTACACTGAAGCTTTCTTT.

This clone was seen just once. The chain is built from TRBV2 and TRBJ1-6; D not resolved. CDR1 and CDR2 (germline): SNHLY, FYNNEI. The CDR3 length is 14 residues. The germline V and J ends were trimmed by 4 bases and 11 bases, with 15 bases remaining between them. The CDR3 reads CASSAGPQWAPLHF. The CDR3 region has the DNA TGTGCCAGCAGTGCCGGTCCCCAATGGGCACCCCTCCACTTT.

The chain couples TRBV7-9 to TRBJ2-7; 7 bases fit TRBD1. J lost 3 bases, V lost 5 bases, and 10 bases had no gene match. CDR1 is SEHNR, CDR2 FQNEAQ, per germline (reference sequence). The CDR3 sequence is 15 residues long. The CDR3 DNA is TGTGCCAGCAGCAACCAAGGGACAGCTGACTACGAGCAGTACTTC. Protein: CASSNQGTADYEQYF.

The rearrangement joins TRBV7-8 to TRBJ1-1; the D is unclear. The germline V and J ends were trimmed by 5 bases and 4 bases, with 8 bases remaining between them. Germline V gene lookup returns CDR1 SGHVS and CDR2 FQNEAQ. This CDR3 has 12 amino acids. The CDR3 loop is CASSPPFTEAFF. CDR3 in DNA: TGTGCCAGCAGCCCCCCCTTCACTGAAGCTTTCTTT.

The chain links TRBV10-2 to TRBJ2-7; TRBD1 matches 8 bases. Losses at the gene ends were 4 bases for V and 7 bases for J; bases not matched to a gene: 9. The CDR3 covers 14 residues. Germline CDR1 is WSHSY and CDR2 is SAAADI. CDR3 bases: TGCGCCAGCAGTGGGCAGGGGGCCCTTGATGAGCAGTACTTC. Translated, it gives CASSGQGALDEQYF.

CDR3 nucleotides: TGTGCCAGCAGTCCTAGCGGGAGGGCGAATGAGCAGTTCTTC. Protein sequence: CASSPSGRANEQFF. This rearrangement joins TRBV27 to TRBJ2-1; 12 nucleotides line up with TRBD2. CDR3 length: 14 residues. Germline V gene data show CDR1 as MNHEY and CDR2 as SMNVEV (reference sequence). Trimming took 5 bases from V and 7 from J; bases not matched to a gene: 3.

J is TRBJ1-3 and V is TRBV4-1, with a tentative D call TRBD1 (5 bases). The V and J ends lost 5 bases and 4 bases respectively, with 15 bases between them. CDR1 and CDR2 (germline): MGHRA, YSYEKL. The CDR3 covers 15 residues. For the CDR3, the DNA is TGCGCCAGCAGCGTCCGAGGCGGGGCAGGAAACACCATATATTTT. Protein: CASSVRGGAGNTIYF.

V is TRBV30 and J is TRBJ2-5; 11 nucleotides line up with TRBD2. V lost 5 bases to trimming and J lost 1 base; unmatched junction nucleotides: 3. The CDR3 covers 14 residues. Germline V gene sequence: CDR1 GTSNPN, CDR2 SVGIG (reference sequence). The CDR3 DNA is TGTGCCTGGCGGGGGACTAGCGGCCAAGAGACCCAGTACTTC. It specifies CAWRGTSGQETQYF.

This chain's CDR3 is CASSLVIAAPYEQYF. The CDR3 coding sequence is TGTGCCAGCAGCTTAGTAATAGCGGCCCCCTACGAGCAGTACTTC. V is TRBV11-2 and J is TRBJ2-7; weak D call: TRBD2 (6 bases). The germline V gene has CDR1 SGHAT and CDR2 FQNNGV. The CDR3 sequence is 15 residues long. Deletions cut 1 base from V and 2 bases from J, with 12 bases between.

The gene calls are TRBV6-7 and TRBJ2-7, with D perhaps matching TRBD1 or TRBD2 (7 bases each). TRBV6-7 is an ORF, with its function uncertain. CDR3 size: 17 residues. V lost 6 bases and J 3 bases, leaving 24 bases between the germline ends. CDR3 sequence: CASSLLRGGAPHYEQYF. CDR3 coding DNA: TGTGCCAGCAGCCTACTCAGGGGGGGCGCGCCGCACTACGAGCAGTACTTC.

The V and J genes are TRBV29-1 and TRBJ2-5; 8 positions agree with TRBD2. The V gene end was trimmed by 3 bases and the J gene end by 1 base; junction bases not matched to a gene: 4. Germline V gives CDR1 SQVTM, CDR2 ANQGSEA. The length of the CDR3 is 14 residues. The CDR3 reads CSVDVAGFQETQYF. The CDR3 nucleotides read TGCAGCGTTGATGTAGCGGGATTCCAAGAGACCCAGTACTTC.

J is TRBJ2-1 and V is TRBV9, with 11 bases fitting TRBD2. The CDR3 runs 13 residues. V was pared by 0 bases and J by 13 bases, with 3 bases of the junction left unmatched. From germline, CDR1 is SGDLS and CDR2 YYNGEE. CDR3 nucleotide sequence: TGTGCCAGCAGCGTAGAGACTAGCGGGGCTCAGTTCTTC. It encodes CASSVETSGAQFF.

The chain couples TRBV3-1 (or the pseudogene TRBV3-2) to TRBJ2-1; possible D gene TRBD2, 5 bases. Germline values: CDR1 LGHDT, CDR2 YNNKEL (reference sequence). The CDR3 extends over 14 amino acids. Trimming removed 2 bases at V and 7 bases at J, with 12 bases between. CDR3 residues: CASSQLTRGNEQFF. The CDR3 DNA reads TGTGCCAGCAGCCAATTAACAAGAGGGAATGAGCAGTTCTTC.

The rearrangement links TRBV7-2 to TRBJ2-5, with TRBD1 identical over 7 bases. Germline V CDR1 and CDR2: SGHTA, FQGNSA. This CDR3 comprises 14 residues. J gave up 4 bases and V 5 bases, and 7 bases lay outside the gene matches. CDR3 region: CASSLGGRGETQYF. The DNA for the CDR3 is TGTGCCAGCAGCCTAGGGGGCAGGGGAGAGACCCAGTACTTC. The full variable domain, its missing parts supplied by reference TRBV7-2 and TRBJ2-5, is GAGVSQSPSNKVTEKGKDVELRCDPISGHTALYWYRQSLGQGLEFLIYFQGNSAPDKSGLPSDRFSAERTGGSVSTLTIQRTQQEDSAVYLCASSLGGRGETQYFGPGTRLLVL.

The V gene is TRBV7-8, the J gene TRBJ2-7; D tentatively fits TRBD1 or TRBD2 (6 bases each). The V and J ends lost 5 bases and 5 bases respectively, with 19 bases between them. CDR3 length: 15 amino acids. The V gene's germline CDR1 is SGHVS and CDR2 FQNEAQ. The CDR3 here is CASSPGAGRSHEQYF. The CDR3, as DNA: TGTGCCAGCAGCCCGGGGGCGGGTAGGAGTCACGAGCAGTACTTC.

The chain uses TRBV6-6 and TRBJ2-7, with TRBD1 matching over 7 bases. The V gene end was trimmed by 9 bases and the J gene end by 0 bases; junction bases not matched to a gene: 8. Germline CDR1 and CDR2: MNHNY and SVGAGI (reference sequence). This CDR3 has 14 residues. The CDR3 is CASLRDSTSYEQYF. The CDR3 DNA reads TGTGCCAGTCTCCGGGACAGCACCTCCTACGAGCAGTACTTC.

The V gene is TRBV30, the J gene TRBJ2-5, with 10 positions matching TRBD2. Germline V gene data show CDR1 as GTSNPN and CDR2 as SVGIG (reference sequence). The junction had 5 bases not matched to a gene; V was cut back by 3 bases and J by 1 base. The CDR3 is 15 residues long. Here the CDR3 reads CAWSPGLAAQETQYF. CDR3 coding DNA: TGTGCCTGGAGCCCCGGACTAGCGGCCCAAGAGACCCAGTACTTC. Combining the CDR3 with reference TRBV30 and TRBJ2-5 gives the whole variable domain SQTIHQWPATLVQPVGSPLSLECTVEGTSNPNLYWYRQAAGRGLQLLFYSVGIGQISSEVPQNLSASRPQDRQFILSSKKLLLSDSGFYLCAWSPGLAAQETQYFGPGTRLLVL.

The chain uses TRBV9 and TRBJ1-6; TRBD1 matches at 7 bases. The CDR3 consists of 15 residues. In germline, CDR1 is SGDLS, CDR2 YYNGEE. J was trimmed by 6 bases and V by 5 bases; bases with no gene match: 8. The CDR3 reads CASSPTGQLNSPLHF. The DNA for the CDR3 is TGTGCCAGCAGTCCTACGGGACAGCTTAATTCACCCCTCCACTTT.

This rearrangement joins TRBV5-1 to TRBJ1-3; D is undetermined. Trimming removed 2 bases at V and 0 bases at J, with 6 bases between. Germline values: CDR1 SGHRS, CDR2 YFSETQ. This CDR3 contains 14 residues. The CDR3 region is CASSFESSGNTIYF. The DNA of the CDR3 is TGCGCCAGCAGCTTTGAGAGCTCTGGAAACACCATATATTTT.

This clone occurred once. The chain joins TRBV10-3 to TRBJ2-3; TRBD2 agrees at 7 bases. The CDR3 length is 15 residues. Germline assignment: CDR1 ENHRY and CDR2 SYGVKD. The junction had 5 bases not matched to a gene; V was cut back by 4 bases and J by 1 base. In DNA, the CDR3 is TGTGCCATCAGTGCTTCCCGGGAGGGCACAGATACGCAGTATTTT. This translates into CAISASREGTDTQYF.

This rearrangement joins TRBV29-1 to TRBJ2-7, with 8 nucleotides matching TRBD1. V was pared by 7 bases and J by 2 bases, with 1 base of the junction left unmatched. This CDR3 contains 11 residues. Germline V lookup: CDR1 SQVTM, CDR2 ANQGSEA. The CDR3: CSAGGTYEQYF. Here the CDR3 DNA reads TGCAGCGCAGGGGGCACCTACGAGCAGTACTTC.

The J gene is TRBJ2-5, the V gene TRBV4-3, with TRBD1 identical over 11 bases. V shed 5 bases and J 1 base; nucleotides not matched to a gene: 9. Per the germline V gene, CDR1 is LGHNA and CDR2 is YSLEER. This CDR3 is built from 17 residues. The CDR3 reads CASSKDAGTGGQETQYF. In nucleotides, the CDR3 is TGCGCCAGCAGCAAGGATGCTGGGACAGGGGGCCAAGAGACCCAGTACTTC.

J is TRBJ2-1 and V is TRBV18, with D possibly being TRBD2 (5 bases). This CDR3 comprises 15 residues. Between the trimmed V and J ends, which lost 3 bases and 1 base, there was a span of 10 bases. CDR1 and CDR2 (germline): KGHSH, LQKENI. In DNA, the CDR3 is TGTGCCAGCTCACCGGCCGAGGGATCCTACAATGAGCAGTTCTTC. It translates to CASSPAEGSYNEQFF.

The V and J genes are TRBV7-9 and TRBJ2-3; D possibly matches TRBD1 or TRBD2 (5 bases each). The length of the CDR3 is 15 residues. Germline CDR1 and CDR2: SEHNR and FQNEAQ (reference sequence). V dropped 2 bases and J dropped 2 bases, with 11 bases sitting between them. The CDR3 DNA reads TGTGCCAGCAGCTTACGTCGGGGCTACACAGATACGCAGTATTTT. Encoded protein: CASSLRRGYTDTQYF. The full variable domain, rest sourced from reference TRBV7-9 and TRBJ2-3, is DTGVSQNPRHKITKRGQNVTFRCDPISEHNRLYWYRQTLGQGPEFLTYFQNEAQLEKSRLLSDRFSAERPKGSFSTLEIQRTEQGDSAMYLCASSLRRGYTDTQYFGPGTRLTVL.

The chain links TRBV5-1 to TRBJ2-7; 7 bases map to TRBD1. The CDR3 extends over 16 amino acids. From germline, CDR1 is SGHRS and CDR2 YFSETQ. Unmatched junction bases numbered 7, after V lost 0 bases and J lost 1 base. The CDR3 region is CASSLGTTGISYEQYF. In DNA, the CDR3 is TGCGCCAGCAGCTTGGGGACGACAGGGATTTCCTACGAGCAGTACTTC.

The V and J genes are TRBV20-1 and TRBJ1-2, with 7 bases fitting TRBD1. From germline, CDR1 is DFQATT and CDR2 SNEGSKA (reference sequence). The CDR3 has 11 residues. Losses at the gene ends were 6 bases for V and 8 bases for J; bases not matched to a gene: 6. The CDR3, as DNA: TGCAGTGCGACAGGGCCTGCGGGCTACACCTTC. Its protein is CSATGPAGYTF.